This entry concerns a single T cell receptor (beta chain). Germline CDR1 and CDR2: SGHNT and YYREEE (reference sequence). The CDR3 consists of 15 residues. V dropped 0 bases and J dropped 0 bases, with 9 bases sitting between them. This entry belongs to a study of blood T cell repertoires in COVID-19. As for the study in general: Acute-phase and convalescent COVID-19 samples originated in the United States, Italy and Spain.

Repertoires were generated with immunoSEQ multiplex PCR, while TCRdb's copy carries only in-frame clones and drops some. The top ten hold around 1.1% of the sample, which has about 360,000 clones, roughly 80% seen once. The receptor comes from a human donor with acute or convalescent COVID-19. The donor label of this sample is uncertain. The specimen was peripheral blood. This chain links TRBV5-4 with TRBJ1-1; D remains ambiguous. CDR3 sequence: CASSLGSSVNTEAFF. CDR3 coding DNA: TGTGCCAGCAGCTTGGGGAGCTCAGTGAACACTGAAGCTTTCTTT.